Each of the 30 T cell receptor beta chains below was sequenced from the same sample in a study of blood T cell repertoires in COVID-19. Method: immunoSEQ multiplex PCR; TCRdb's copy keeps in-frame clones and lacks some. Of roughly 250,000 clones in the sample, roughly 85% were seen once. Sequencing was done on a sample of PBMCs or T cells enriched from blood (not recorded which). All receptors derive from a woman aged 25 to 39 who had recovered from COVID-19.

This chain connects TRBV6-5 to TRBJ1-2, with a tentative D call TRBD1 (6 bases). CDR3 length equals 14 residues. Trimming removed 7 bases at V and 5 bases at J, with 17 bases between. Germline V gene sequence: CDR1 MNHEY, CDR2 SVGAGI. CDR3 sequence reads: CASTGRGRGYGYTF. The CDR3 coding sequence is TGTGCCAGCACGGGCAGGGGAAGGGGGTATGGCTACACCTTC.

Here the CDR3 reads CASSPAAGAPQETQYF. The CDR3 bases are TGTGCCAGCTCACCGGCGGCAGGGGCTCCCCAAGAGACCCAGTACTTC. The chain uses TRBV18 and TRBJ2-5; D may be TRBD1 (6 bases). The V end lost 3 bases, the J end lost 1 base, and 15 bases lay between the germline ends. The length of the CDR3 is 16 residues. The germline gives CDR1 KGHSH, CDR2 LQKENI.

The chain employs TRBV19 and TRBJ1-1; TRBD1 is a possible D gene (6 bases). V lost 3 bases and J lost 1, with 15 bases in between. Germline V gene sequence: CDR1 LNHDA, CDR2 SQIVND (reference sequence). The CDR3 contains 16 residues. The CDR3 protein is CASSIPMGRGNTEAFF. The CDR3 DNA follows: TGTGCCAGTAGTATCCCCATGGGCAGGGGGAACACTGAAGCTTTCTTT.

The V call is TRBV5-4, the J call TRBJ2-5; maybe TRBD1 (7 bases). Germline values: CDR1 SGHNT, CDR2 YYREEE (reference sequence). The CDR3 runs 14 residues. Trimming left V 7 bases short and J 5 bases short, with 18 bases between. The CDR3 here is CASGLRDRRETQYF. As DNA, the CDR3 is TGTGCCAGCGGTCTGCGGGACAGAAGGGAGACCCAGTACTTC.

The rearrangement uses TRBV7-9 and TRBJ1-6; D is unresolved. The CDR3 is 13 amino acids. Germline assignment: CDR1 SEHNR and CDR2 FQNEAQ (reference sequence). Trimming cost V 5 bases and J 6 bases, with 8 bases left between them. The CDR3 is CASSREFNSPLHF. The CDR3 bases are TGTGCCAGCAGCCGGGAATTTAATTCACCCCTCCACTTT. The variable domain in full, with the rest retrieved from reference TRBV7-9 and TRBJ1-6, is DTGVSQNPRHKITKRGQNVTFRCDPISEHNRLYWYRQTLGQGPEFLTYFQNEAQLEKSRLLSDRFSAERPKGSFSTLEIQRTEQGDSAMYLCASSREFNSPLHFGNGTRLTVT.

The chain joins TRBV28 to TRBJ1-4, with D uncertain. The CDR3 contains 15 residues. V lost 6 bases and J lost 3, with 14 bases in between. CDR1 is MDHEN and CDR2 is SYDVKM in the germline V gene. Here the CDR3 reads CASSRYFVPNEKLFF. CDR3 coding DNA: TGTGCCAGCAGCCGGTATTTTGTCCCTAATGAAAAACTGTTTTTT.

This chain uses TRBV5-1 with TRBJ2-7; D gene unclear. CDR1 is SGHRS and CDR2 is YFSETQ in the germline V gene. V lost 4 bases to trimming and J lost 0 bases, with 20 bases between them. The CDR3 consists of 17 residues. CDR3 sequence reads: CASSVGMSTRLSYEQYF. The CDR3 nucleotides are TGCGCCAGCAGCGTGGGGATGTCGACGCGGCTCTCCTACGAGCAGTACTTC. Variable domain in full (rest from reference TRBV5-1 and TRBJ2-7): KAGVTQTPRYLIKTRGQQVTLSCSPISGHRSVSWYQQTPGQGLQFLFEYFSETQRNKGNFPGRFSGRQFSNSRSEMNVSTLELGDSALYLCASSVGMSTRLSYEQYFGPGTRLTVT.

The chain joins TRBV6-4 to TRBJ1-5; D possibly corresponds to TRBD1 (5 bases). V lost 4 bases, J lost 5 bases, and 9 bases lay in between. The CDR3 loop spans 13 amino acids. Per germline, CDR1 MRHNA and CDR2 SNTAGT. CDR3 sequence reads: CASSGSGDQPQHF. The CDR3 DNA follows: TGTGCCAGCAGTGGATCGGGGGATCAGCCCCAGCATTTT.

The V and J genes are TRBV29-1 and TRBJ1-2; 10 bases are shared with TRBD1. Germline V gene lookup returns CDR1 SQVTM and CDR2 ANQGSEA. Losses at the gene ends were 7 bases for V and 6 bases for J; bases not matched to a gene: 8. This CDR3 has 13 amino acids. CDR3 amino acids: CSAETGGRDGYTF. The CDR3 region has the DNA TGCAGCGCGGAGACAGGGGGCAGGGATGGCTACACCTTC.

The chain links TRBV5-1 to TRBJ2-2, with D unclear. There are 14 residues in the CDR3. With 1 base removed from V and 6 bases from J, the gap between germline ends came to 10 bases. CDR1 and CDR2 from the germline V gene are SGHRS and YFSETQ. Here the CDR3 reads CASSLTTDPGELFF. Written as DNA, the CDR3 is TGCGCCAGCAGCTTGACAACAGACCCCGGGGAGCTGTTTTTT.

This sequence joins TRBV20-1 and TRBJ2-7; possible D gene TRBD2, 6 bases. CDR3 length: 13 amino acids. Germline CDR1 and CDR2: DFQATT and SNEGSKA (reference sequence). V dropped 3 bases and J dropped 3 bases, with 12 bases sitting between them. The CDR3 spells CSASRGINYEQYF. The CDR3, as DNA: TGCAGTGCTAGTCGCGGGATCAACTACGAGCAGTACTTC.

The CDR3 loop reads CATSRDIRGLDYGYTF. CDR3 nucleotide sequence: TGTGCCACCAGCAGAGATATCAGGGGGCTGGACTATGGCTACACCTTC. This chain joins TRBV15 and TRBJ1-2; 8 nucleotides align to TRBD1. The junction had 6 bases not matched to a gene; V was cut back by 0 bases and J by 3 bases. This CDR3 is 16 amino acids long. Germline lookup yields CDR1 LNHNV and CDR2 YYDKDF (reference sequence).

The V and J genes are TRBV28 and TRBJ1-1, with D perhaps matching TRBD1 (6 bases). V was trimmed by 6 bases and J by 1 base, leaving 21 bases between them. The CDR3 sequence is 17 residues long. CDR1 is MDHEN, CDR2 SYDVKM, per germline. The CDR3 is CASSSWGGAGPNTEAFF. CDR3 in DNA: TGTGCCAGCAGCTCTTGGGGGGGCGCAGGTCCGAACACTGAAGCTTTCTTT. The full variable domain, completed using reference TRBV28 and TRBJ1-1, is DVKVTQSSRYLVKRTGEKVFLECVQDMDHENMFWYRQDPGLGLRLIYFSYDVKMKEKGDIPEGYSVSREKKERFSLILESASTNQTSMYLCASSSWGGAGPNTEAFFGQGTRLTVV.

The chain joins TRBV10-2 to TRBJ2-3, with TRBD2 matching over 11 bases. The CDR3 is made up of 15 amino acids. The germline CDR1 and CDR2 sequences are WSHSY and SAAADI. V lost 6 bases and J lost 5; bases outside the gene matches: 7. The CDR3 region has the DNA TGCGCCAGCAGAATAGCGGGAGGGCCTCAAGATACGCAGTATTTT. Translated: CASRIAGGPQDTQYF.

This chain links TRBV7-3 with TRBJ2-7; 7 bases are a match to TRBD1. Germline CDR1 SGHTA, CDR2 FQGTGA. The CDR3 has 13 residues. The junction had 0 bases not matched to a gene; V was cut back by 2 bases and J by 2 bases. The CDR3 DNA reads as TGTGCCAGCAGCTTAGGGACAGCCTACGAGCAGTACTTC. It translates to CASSLGTAYEQYF. Full variable domain (remainder filled in from reference TRBV7-3 and TRBJ2-7): GAGVSQTPSNKVTEKGKYVELRCDPISGHTALYWYRQSLGQGPEFLIYFQGTGAADDSGLPNDRFFAVRPEGSVSTLKIQRTERGDSAVYLCASSLGTAYEQYFGPGTRLTVT.

This clone came up a few times. The CDR3 spells CASSDPSGGGSTDTQYF. The CDR3 nucleotides read TGTGCCAGCAGTGACCCCTCGGGTGGGGGGAGCACAGATACGCAGTATTTT. The V gene is TRBV25-1, the J gene TRBJ2-3; possible D gene TRBD2, 6 bases. V was trimmed by 3 bases and J by 0 bases, leaving 16 bases between them. Germline lookup yields CDR1 MGHDK and CDR2 SYGVNS. This CDR3 has 17 amino acids.

This clone was found a few times. CDR3 DNA: TGCAGCGTGGCAAGGGGTCAGGGGGCAACTAATGAAAAACTGTTTTTT. It translates to CSVARGQGATNEKLFF. This rearrangement joins TRBV29-1 to TRBJ1-4, with 7 bases matching TRBD1. Germline assignment: CDR1 SQVTM and CDR2 ANQGSEA. Trimming removed 6 bases from V and 0 bases from J; junction bases left unmatched: 10. The CDR3 covers 16 residues.

V usage is TRBV15 and J usage is TRBJ2-1, with TRBD2 matching 10 bases. The CDR3 has 16 residues. CDR1 LNHNV and CDR2 YYDKDF come from the germline V gene (reference sequence). Trimming at V came to 3 bases and at J to 5 bases, leaving 7 bases not matched to a gene. The CDR3 sequence: CATSSSGRVSDNEQFF. CDR3 nucleotides: TGTGCCACCAGCAGCAGCGGGAGGGTATCGGACAATGAGCAGTTCTTC.

The chain combines TRBV19 with TRBJ1-1, with D uncertain. Trimming removed 9 bases from V and 4 bases from J, with 15 bases in between. Per the germline V gene, CDR1 is LNHDA and CDR2 is SQIVND (reference sequence). The CDR3 spans 13 residues. CDR3 DNA sequence: TGTGCCAGCTACGGAGGGTTAGGCACTGAAGCTTTCTTT. Residues: CASYGGLGTEAFF.

The table lists this clone with a few counts. The CDR3 sequence is CAWSVGADYSSYEQYF. CDR3 nucleotide sequence: TGTGCCTGGAGTGTAGGCGCTGATTACAGCTCCTACGAGCAGTACTTC. The rearrangement joins TRBV30 to TRBJ2-7; D is uncertain. The CDR3 is made up of 16 amino acids. Trimming cost V 0 bases and J 0 bases, with 15 bases left between them. CDR1 and CDR2 (germline): GTSNPN, SVGIG (reference sequence).

The CDR3 protein is CASSSSTGRTDTQYF. CDR3 in DNA: TGTGCCAGCAGTTCCTCGACAGGTCGCACAGATACGCAGTATTTT. The chain has TRBV27 and TRBJ2-3; D possibly corresponds to TRBD1 (6 bases). CDR1 MNHEY and CDR2 SMNVEV come from the germline V gene (reference sequence). The CDR3 extends over 15 amino acids. Trimming left V 4 bases short and J 1 base short, with 12 bases between.

The chain employs TRBV27 and TRBJ1-1, with D possibly matching TRBD1 (5 bases). Trimming removed 3 bases at V and 1 base at J, with 6 bases between. CDR1 and CDR2 from the germline V gene are MNHEY and SMNVEV (reference sequence). This CDR3 region has 13 residues. For the CDR3, the DNA is TGTGCCAGCAGTTTTACAGGGAACACTGAAGCTTTCTTT. Its translation: CASSFTGNTEAFF.

This clone is a singleton in its sample. Other nucleotide sequences from this sample produce the same CDR3. The chain joins TRBV5-6 to TRBJ2-7; D is uncertain. V shed 0 bases and J shed 5 bases, with 6 bases lying between them. Germline CDR1 and CDR2: SGHDT and YYEEEE. The CDR3 totals 12 residues. The CDR3 sequence is CASSLGVHEQYF. As DNA, the CDR3 is TGTGCCAGCAGCTTGGGAGTTCACGAGCAGTACTTC.

The genes are TRBV27 and TRBJ2-7, with 8 nucleotides matching TRBD2. V was clipped by 5 bases and J by 2 bases; unmatched bases: 11. Germline V CDR1 and CDR2: MNHEY, SMNVEV (reference sequence). This CDR3 has 16 residues. The CDR3 loop is CASSQLTSGGPYEQYF. The CDR3 coding sequence is TGTGCCAGCAGTCAACTAACTAGCGGAGGTCCCTACGAGCAGTACTTC.

This clone was found a few times. The chain uses TRBV27 and TRBJ1-6; D unclear. V was shortened by 3 bases and J by 7 bases, with 10 bases between the two germline ends. The germline gives CDR1 MNHEY, CDR2 SMNVEV (reference sequence). This CDR3 has 14 residues. The DNA for the CDR3 is TGTGCCAGCAGTTTTATGGCTGCAAATTCACCCCTCCACTTT. It codes for CASSFMAANSPLHF.

The chain has TRBV27 and TRBJ2-3, with TRBD2 as a possible D gene (6 bases). Trimming took off 10 bases at V and 0 bases at J, with 17 bases between the two ends. Germline-derived CDR1 and CDR2 are MNHEY and SMNVEV (reference sequence). The CDR3 has 15 amino acids. As DNA, the CDR3 is TGTGCCACCTTCCGGGACTCCACTAGCACAGATACGCAGTATTTT. Protein sequence: CATFRDSTSTDTQYF.

This chain uses TRBV5-1 with TRBJ1-4; 9 bases fit TRBD1. J gave up 3 bases and V 4 bases, and 4 bases lay outside the gene matches. Germline V gene sequence: CDR1 SGHRS, CDR2 YFSETQ. This CDR3 contains 15 residues. The CDR3 region has the DNA TGCGCCAGCAGCAGGGGGACAGGGTCTAATGAAAAACTGTTTTTT. Translated: CASSRGTGSNEKLFF.

V gene TRBV7-9 combines with J gene TRBJ2-7, with D perhaps matching TRBD1 (5 bases). Trimming shortened V by 3 bases and J by 3 bases, and 12 bases separated the two germline ends. The CDR3 has 14 residues. CDR1 and CDR2 (germline): SEHNR, FQNEAQ (reference sequence). The chain's CDR3 is CASSFPGNHYEQYF. DNA of the CDR3: TGTGCCAGCAGCTTCCCAGGGAACCACTACGAGCAGTACTTC.

V gene TRBV3-1 (or the pseudogene TRBV3-2) combines with J gene TRBJ2-1; D may be TRBD1 (6 bases). V was pared by 0 bases and J by 7 bases, with 22 bases between. This CDR3 spans 18 amino acids. Germline V gene sequence: CDR1 LGHDT, CDR2 YNNKEL (reference sequence). This chain's CDR3 is CASSQDLGASNKWNEQFF. CDR3 nucleotides: TGTGCCAGCAGCCAAGATCTGGGGGCAAGCAACAAGTGGAATGAGCAGTTCTTC.

The chain employs TRBV28 and TRBJ2-3; D is possibly TRBD1 (5 bases). CDR3 length equals 14 residues. Per germline, CDR1 MDHEN and CDR2 SYDVKM. Trimming removed 2 bases at V and 6 bases at J, with 12 bases between. CDR3 loop: CASSLLGAGDTQYF. The CDR3 nucleotides read TGTGCCAGCAGTTTACTCGGAGCAGGGGATACGCAGTATTTT.